This T cell receptor beta chain was captured in a study of post-analysis software for immune sequencing data. Trimming took off 4 bases at V and 5 bases at J, with 21 bases between the two ends. This CDR3 contains 16 residues. In germline, CDR1 is SGHRS, CDR2 YFSETQ. Study conclusions and caveats: TRBV5-6, TRBV5-1 and TRBV20-1 belonged to a set of roughly 5 TRBV segments that were more frequent in patients than controls. The normalized Chao1 diversity of multiple sclerosis patients was significantly lower than that of controls.

Libraries were made from TCR beta cDNA, and they carried unique molecular identifiers. One entry per CDR3 protein results from TCRdb running MiXCR on the PCR reads. Of fewer than 850,000 distinct CDR3 sequences in the sample, 25% to 30% were seen once. A few counts support this clonotype. The antigen is not known. V gene TRBV5-1 combines with J gene TRBJ1-1; no clear D gene. Sequencing was performed on blood. This TCR was sampled from a girl aged 10 to 17 with multiple sclerosis. CDR3 amino acids: CASSRVGTRVETEAFF. CDR3 nucleotide sequence: TGCGCCAGCAGCCGGGTGGGAACGAGGGTGGAAACTGAAGCTTTCTTT.